Below are 10 T cell receptor beta chains sequenced from a single sample in a study of cytomegalovirus exposure and HLA in healthy donors. The PCR contained 60 Vbeta and 13 Jbeta primers. The repertoire was sequenced with immunoSEQ multiplex PCR; TCRdb's copy has only in-frame clones and lacks some. This sample has fewer than 150,000 clones, with around three quarters found just once. The sample consisted of PBMCs. These receptors were taken from a man aged 25-45 years in good health and CMV-seronegative.

The rearrangement uses TRBV6-1 and TRBJ2-7; 8 nucleotides line up with TRBD2. The CDR3 sequence is 14 residues long. V gave up 8 bases and J gave up 4 bases; unmatched junction bases: 10. CDR1 and CDR2 (germline): MNHNS, SASEGT. This CDR3 is CASVWSGSFYEQYF. The CDR3 nucleotides are TGTGCCAGCGTCTGGAGCGGGAGTTTTTACGAGCAGTACTTC.

This clone is a singleton in its sample. The chain carries TRBV5-1 and TRBJ2-7; D is perhaps TRBD2 (6 bases). The germline V gene encodes CDR1 SGHRS and CDR2 YFSETQ. This CDR3 contains 12 residues. The V end was cut by 0 bases, the J end by 7 bases, with 8 bases between. This CDR3 reads CASSLAGGEQYF. In DNA form, the CDR3 reads TGCGCCAGCAGCTTGGCCGGAGGGGAGCAGTACTTC.

V usage is TRBV5-1 and J usage is TRBJ2-1, with 12 bases aligning to TRBD1. The CDR3 covers 19 residues. Trimming took 0 bases from V and 3 from J; bases not matched to a gene: 10. Germline V gene data show CDR1 as SGHRS and CDR2 as YFSETQ. For the CDR3, the DNA is TGCGCCAGCAGCTTGGCCCCGGGACAGGGGGCGGCGCTCTACAATGAGCAGTTCTTC. Its protein is CASSLAPGQGAALYNEQFF.

This clone was observed once. The rearrangement links TRBV7-7 to TRBJ2-7; the match to TRBD1 covers 8 bases. There are 13 residues in the CDR3. Per the germline V gene, CDR1 is SSHAT and CDR2 is FNYEAQ (reference sequence). J gave up 5 bases and V 6 bases, and 6 bases lay outside the gene matches. The CDR3 is CASSTDRGHEQYF. CDR3 bases: TGTGCCAGCAGTACAGACAGGGGCCACGAGCAGTACTTC.

The chain links TRBV28 to TRBJ1-1, with a possible D match to TRBD1 (6 bases). The V gene lost 7 bases and the J gene lost 4 bases, with 13 bases spanning the gap. Per the germline V gene, CDR1 is MDHEN and CDR2 is SYDVKM. The CDR3 has 13 amino acids. The CDR3 region is CASIRGGGTEAFF. The CDR3 DNA reads as TGTGCCAGCATCCGGGGAGGGGGCACTGAAGCTTTCTTT.

V usage is TRBV4-2 and J usage is TRBJ2-1; 7 bases fit TRBD2. Germline loops: CDR1 LGHNA, CDR2 YNFKEQ. The CDR3 totals 17 residues. V dropped 0 bases and J dropped 5; count of bases not matched to a gene: 10. In DNA form, the CDR3 reads TGTGCCAGCAGCCAAGATCTCGGGCTAGCGGCCAACAATGAGCAGTTCTTC. This encodes CASSQDLGLAANNEQFF.

Only a few counts were recorded for this clone. The chain is built from TRBV5-4 and TRBJ1-2; 10 positions agree with TRBD1. Germline V lookup: CDR1 SGHNT, CDR2 YYREEE (reference sequence). V shed 2 bases and J 9 bases; nucleotides not matched to a gene: 4. The CDR3 sequence is 13 residues long. Here the CDR3 reads CASSFGTGASYTF. As DNA, the CDR3 is TGTGCCAGCAGCTTCGGGACAGGGGCGAGCTACACCTTC. Drawing the rest from reference TRBV5-4 and TRBJ1-2, the complete variable domain is ETGVTQSPTHLIKTRGQQVTLRCSSQSGHNTVSWYQQALGQGPQFIFQYYREEENGRGNFPPRFSGLQFPNYSSELNVNALELDDSALYLCASSFGTGASYTFGSGTRLTVV.

This chain joins TRBV5-1 and TRBJ2-1; 8 bases agree with TRBD2. J was trimmed by 5 bases and V by 4 bases; bases with no gene match: 8. The CDR3 extends over 15 amino acids. The germline V gene has CDR1 SGHRS and CDR2 YFSETQ. CDR3 nucleotide sequence: TGCGCCAGCAGCATGAGCGGGAGATTGAACAATGAGCAGTTCTTC. Its protein is CASSMSGRLNNEQFF.

This clone came up once. This chain uses TRBV25-1 with TRBJ2-1; D uncertain. The V end lost 2 bases, the J end lost 3 bases, and 5 bases lay between the germline ends. The V gene's germline CDR1 is MGHDK and CDR2 SYGVNS. This CDR3 has 13 amino acids. The CDR3 DNA sequence: TGTGCCAGCAGTGAAGACTTCTACAATGAGCAGTTCTTC. It translates to CASSEDFYNEQFF.

For this clone: The sample holds other DNA sequences that translate to the same CDR3. The V gene is TRBV6-5, the J gene TRBJ1-1; no definite D call. Germline V CDR1 and CDR2: MNHEY, SVGAGI. The V and J ends lost 2 bases and 0 bases respectively, with 4 bases between them. CDR3 length: 13 residues. The DNA for the CDR3 is TGTGCCAGCAGTTACACAGTGAACACTGAAGCTTTCTTT. It codes for CASSYTVNTEAFF.